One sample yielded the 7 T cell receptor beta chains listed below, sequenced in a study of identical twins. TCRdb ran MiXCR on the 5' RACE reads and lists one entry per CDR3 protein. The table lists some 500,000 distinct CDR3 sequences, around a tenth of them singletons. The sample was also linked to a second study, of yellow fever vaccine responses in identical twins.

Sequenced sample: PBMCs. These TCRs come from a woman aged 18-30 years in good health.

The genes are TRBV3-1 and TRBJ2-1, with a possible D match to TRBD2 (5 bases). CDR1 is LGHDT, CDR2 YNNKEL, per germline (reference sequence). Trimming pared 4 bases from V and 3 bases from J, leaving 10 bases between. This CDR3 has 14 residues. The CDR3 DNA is TGTGCCAGCAGCCCGATGAGGGACTACAATGAGCAGTTCTTC. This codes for CASSPMRDYNEQFF.

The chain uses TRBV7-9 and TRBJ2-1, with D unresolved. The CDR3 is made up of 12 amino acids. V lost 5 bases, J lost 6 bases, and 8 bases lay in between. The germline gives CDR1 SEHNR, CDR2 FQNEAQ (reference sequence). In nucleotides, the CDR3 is TGTGCCAGCAGCCCCGTTGGCAATGAGCAGTTCTTC. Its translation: CASSPVGNEQFF. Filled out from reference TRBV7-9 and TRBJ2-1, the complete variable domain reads DTGVSQNPRHKITKRGQNVTFRCDPISEHNRLYWYRQTLGQGPEFLTYFQNEAQLEKSRLLSDRFSAERPKGSFSTLEIQRTEQGDSAMYLCASSPVGNEQFFGPGTRLTVL.

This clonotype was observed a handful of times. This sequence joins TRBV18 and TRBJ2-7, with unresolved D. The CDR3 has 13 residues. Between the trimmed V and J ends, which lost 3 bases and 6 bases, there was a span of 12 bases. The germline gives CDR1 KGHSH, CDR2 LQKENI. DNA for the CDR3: TGTGCCAGCTCACCCCCCATAGTCGGCGAGCAGTACTTC. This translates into CASSPPIVGEQYF.

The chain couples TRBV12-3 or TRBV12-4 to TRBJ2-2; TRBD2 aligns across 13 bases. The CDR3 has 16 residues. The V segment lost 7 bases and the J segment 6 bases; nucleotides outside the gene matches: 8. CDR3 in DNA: TGTGCCAGCACCACCCCGGGACTAGCGGGGTCCGGGGAGCTGTTTTTT. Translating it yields CASTTPGLAGSGELFF.

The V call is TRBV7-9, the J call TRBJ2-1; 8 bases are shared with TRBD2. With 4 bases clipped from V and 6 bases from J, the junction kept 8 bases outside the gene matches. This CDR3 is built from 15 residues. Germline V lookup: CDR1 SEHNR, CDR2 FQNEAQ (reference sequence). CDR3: CASSSVQRESNEQFF. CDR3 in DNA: TGTGCCAGCAGCTCCGTCCAGCGGGAGAGCAATGAGCAGTTCTTC.

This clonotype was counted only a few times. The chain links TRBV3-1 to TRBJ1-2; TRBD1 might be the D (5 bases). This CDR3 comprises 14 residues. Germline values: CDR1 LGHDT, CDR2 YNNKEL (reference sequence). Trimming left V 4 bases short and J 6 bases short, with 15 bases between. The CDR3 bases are TGTGCCAGCAGCCGTGGACAACGCGTTCATGGCTACACCTTC. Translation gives CASSRGQRVHGYTF.

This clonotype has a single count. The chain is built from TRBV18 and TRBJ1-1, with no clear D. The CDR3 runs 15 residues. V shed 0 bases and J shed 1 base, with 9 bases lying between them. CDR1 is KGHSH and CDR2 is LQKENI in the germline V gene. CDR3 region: CASSPPVSPNTEAFF. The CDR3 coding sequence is TGTGCCAGCTCACCACCGGTGTCCCCGAACACTGAAGCTTTCTTT.